The source of this T cell receptor (beta chain) is a study of cytomegalovirus exposure and HLA in healthy donors. Whole-study findings and limits: Later, an analysis found that TCR clusters from the first cohort tended to co-occur in the roughly 120 validation repertoires.

The table came from immunoSEQ multiplex PCR; TCRdb's copy has only in-frame clones and leaves some out. The sample carries 260,000 or so clones, roughly 87% recorded once. This clone was observed once. The antigen remains undetermined. The material sequenced was PBMCs. This clonotype originated in a woman aged 25 to 45 in good health and CMV-seronegative.

This chain's CDR3 is CASSFSALSGNTIYF. DNA for the CDR3: TGTGCCAGCAGTTTTTCGGCCCTCTCTGGAAACACCATATATTTT. V is TRBV27 and J is TRBJ1-3; D unresolved. Germline CDR1 reads MNHEY; CDR2 reads SMNVEV (reference sequence). Trimming shortened V by 3 bases and J by 0 bases, and 9 bases separated the two germline ends. The CDR3 extends over 15 amino acids.